The 19 T cell receptor beta chains below were found in one sample sequenced in a study of CD8 T cells in Susac syndrome (dated by TCRdb to about 2019). The method behind the library was the immunoSEQ multiplex PCR assay. RNA was extracted with the RNeasy kit and about 0.5 to 1 ug was reverse transcribed using random hexamers. TCRdb ran its own pipeline on the public reads, namely fastp trimming at Q25 and MiXCR clone calling, and kept in-frame beta chains. Identical CDR3 proteins give one entry, which carries the most common genes and DNA. The sample records about 400,000 distinct CDR3 sequences, about 85% of which are singletons. About 0.12% of the sample comes from the top ten. Sequenced input: CD8+ T cells from PBMCs. The receptors shown here come from a human donor with multiple sclerosis.

The chain couples TRBV29-1 to TRBJ2-7, with 12 positions matching TRBD2. The CDR3 loop spans 14 amino acids. Looked up from germline, CDR1 is SQVTM and CDR2 is ANQGSEA. With 6 bases clipped from V and 2 bases from J, the junction kept 5 bases outside the gene matches. CDR3: CSVLLAGGAYEQYF. The DNA for the CDR3 is TGCAGCGTCCTACTAGCGGGGGGCGCCTACGAGCAGTACTTC.

The chain combines TRBV20-1 with TRBJ2-1; 7 bases are shared with TRBD2. The CDR3 is made up of 13 amino acids. Germline loops: CDR1 DFQATT, CDR2 SNEGSKA (reference sequence). V was clipped by 1 base and J by 9 bases; unmatched bases: 6. The CDR3, as DNA: TGCAGTGCTAGAGCGGGAGGTCTGGCTGAGCAGTTCTTC. Encoded protein: CSARAGGLAEQFF.

The chain employs TRBV4-2 and TRBJ2-5; 8 nucleotides align to TRBD1. Per the germline V gene, CDR1 is LGHNA and CDR2 is YNFKEQ. The CDR3 consists of 15 residues. V lost 6 bases to trimming and J lost 6 bases; unmatched junction nucleotides: 12. CDR3 DNA: TGTGCCAGCAGTGACGGGCAGGGGGCGGACAAGACCCAGTACTTC. Protein sequence: CASSDGQGADKTQYF.

This clonotype was seen a single time. The chain links TRBV20-1 to TRBJ2-1; 14 bases are shared with TRBD2. Germline trimming cut 5 bases from V and 0 bases from J; bases unmatched to any gene: 9. The V gene's germline CDR1 is DFQATT and CDR2 SNEGSKA (reference sequence). The CDR3 runs to 18 residues. In nucleotides, the CDR3 is TGCAGTGCTCCCTACGGACTAGCGGGGGGTAGCTCCTACAATGAGCAGTTCTTC. It yields the protein CSAPYGLAGGSSYNEQFF.

This chain joins TRBV4-1 and TRBJ2-2; 11 bases fit TRBD2. The germline V gene has CDR1 MGHRA and CDR2 YSYEKL. The CDR3 is 16 residues long. With V trimmed by 4 bases and J by 4 bases, 5 bases remained unmatched. The CDR3 nucleotides read TGCGCCAGCAGCCGAGTAGCGGGAGGGGGCACCGGGGAGCTGTTTTTT. Translated: CASSRVAGGGTGELFF.

The chain uses TRBV27 and TRBJ2-1, with TRBD2 identical over 8 bases. The CDR3 loop spans 15 amino acids. V dropped 0 bases and J dropped 3; count of bases not matched to a gene: 1. The germline gives CDR1 MNHEY, CDR2 SMNVEV (reference sequence). CDR3 protein: CASSLSRGDYNEQFF. The DNA of the CDR3 is TGTGCCAGCAGTTTATCGCGGGGGGACTACAATGAGCAGTTCTTC.

The chain joins TRBV23-1 to TRBJ1-5; no clear D gene. TRBV23-1 is given ORF status, its function remaining uncertain. The CDR3 totals 16 residues. With 4 bases removed from V and 1 base from J, the gap between germline ends came to 14 bases. CDR3: CASSREGSLSNQPQHF. CDR3 DNA: TGCGCCAGCAGTCGGGAAGGGAGTCTGAGCAATCAGCCCCAGCATTTT.

This sequence joins TRBV6-5 and TRBJ1-5; tentative D call: TRBD1 (5 bases). Per the germline V gene, CDR1 is MNHEY and CDR2 is SVGAGI. This CDR3 spans 15 amino acids. The V end was cut by 4 bases, the J end by 2 bases, with 12 bases between. Here the CDR3 reads CASSSQGRGNQPQHF. The CDR3 DNA follows: TGTGCCAGCAGTTCTCAGGGACGGGGCAATCAGCCCCAGCATTTT.

The rearrangement links TRBV10-1 to TRBJ2-7, with TRBD2 matching over 7 bases. Trimming at V came to 4 bases and at J to 5 bases, leaving 14 bases not matched to a gene. The CDR3 contains 16 residues. CDR1 WNHNN and CDR2 SYGVQD come from the germline V gene (reference sequence). The CDR3 loop reads CASSAIRQGAGDEQYF. The CDR3 region has the DNA TGCGCCAGCAGTGCGATCCGACAAGGGGCGGGGGACGAGCAGTACTTC.

The chain is built from TRBV4-1 and TRBJ2-7; 7 nucleotides align to TRBD2. V was pared by 3 bases and J by 4 bases, with 12 bases of the junction left unmatched. Germline CDR1 and CDR2: MGHRA and YSYEKL. The length of the CDR3 is 16 residues. CDR3 protein: CASSHLATSNNYEQYF. The DNA for the CDR3 is TGCGCCAGCAGCCATTTGGCGACTAGCAATAATTACGAGCAGTACTTC.

The chain is built from TRBV27 and TRBJ2-7; 14 positions match TRBD2. J was trimmed by 11 bases and V by 6 bases; bases with no gene match: 12. The CDR3 is 15 residues long. The V gene's germline CDR1 is MNHEY and CDR2 SMNVEV (reference sequence). CDR3 nucleotides: TGTGCCAGCAGCCCACCGGGACTAGCGGGAGCTGGAAAGTACTTC. This gives the protein CASSPPGLAGAGKYF.

V gene TRBV12-3 or TRBV12-4 combines with J gene TRBJ2-5, with TRBD1 matching 11 bases. V dropped 5 bases and J dropped 5; count of bases not matched to a gene: 10. The CDR3 runs to 16 residues. CDR3 protein: CASSPRDRGWLETQYF. The CDR3 DNA reads TGTGCCAGCAGTCCTCGGGACAGGGGGTGGCTTGAGACCCAGTACTTC.

This clonotype is a singleton in its sample. The J gene is TRBJ1-1, the V gene TRBV27, with D tentatively TRBD1 (6 bases). Trimming removed 2 bases at V and 5 bases at J, with 15 bases between. The CDR3 totals 15 residues. CDR1 MNHEY and CDR2 SMNVEV come from the germline V gene (reference sequence). The CDR3 DNA reads TGTGCCAGCAGTTTAGACAACAGGGTTGGAACTGAAGCTTTCTTT. Protein product: CASSLDNRVGTEAFF.

This clonotype was counted once. This chain connects TRBV7-9 to TRBJ1-1; no firm D call. The CDR3 extends over 12 amino acids. Trimming left V 2 bases short and J 6 bases short, with 7 bases between. Germline CDR1 reads SEHNR; CDR2 reads FQNEAQ (reference sequence). The CDR3 reads CASSLQVPEAFF. Here the CDR3 DNA reads TGTGCCAGCAGCTTACAGGTGCCTGAAGCTTTCTTT.

This clonotype was picked up a small number of times. The V call is TRBV14, the J call TRBJ1-5; a possible D gene is TRBD1 (6 bases). V was pared by 3 bases and J by 0 bases, with 21 bases between. Germline CDR1 and CDR2: SGHDN and FVKESK. There are 19 residues in the CDR3. The CDR3 here is CASSHTPAGQPYSNQPQHF. CDR3 bases: TGTGCCAGCAGCCACACTCCCGCCGGACAGCCTTATAGCAATCAGCCCCAGCATTTT.

This rearrangement joins TRBV20-1 to TRBJ1-1; a weak D match, TRBD1 (6 bases). CDR1 is DFQATT, CDR2 SNEGSKA, per germline (reference sequence). The V end was cut by 6 bases, the J end by 8 bases, with 19 bases between. This CDR3 is built from 13 residues. The CDR3 reads CSAEVVRGAEAFF. CDR3 bases: TGCAGTGCGGAGGTGGTGCGGGGGGCCGAAGCTTTCTTT.

This clonotype was picked up one time. V usage is TRBV27 and J usage is TRBJ2-1; TRBD2 aligns across 7 bases. Trimming at V came to 6 bases and at J to 4 bases, leaving 9 bases not matched to a gene. The germline CDR1 and CDR2 sequences are MNHEY and SMNVEV (reference sequence). This CDR3 region has 15 residues. The CDR3 sequence: CASRAGTTKYNEQFF. CDR3 in DNA: TGTGCCAGCAGGGCCGGGACTACCAAGTACAATGAGCAGTTCTTC.

The chain couples TRBV7-7 to TRBJ2-2; 11 bases align to TRBD1. The ends lost 10 bases at V and 3 bases at J; junction bases unmatched: 4. The length of the CDR3 is 14 residues. The germline gives CDR1 SSHAT, CDR2 FNYEAQ (reference sequence). The CDR3 loop reads CAIRDRGDTGELFF. DNA of the CDR3: TGTGCCATTCGGGACAGGGGGGACACCGGGGAGCTGTTTTTT.

The chain carries TRBV20-1 and TRBJ1-1, with D perhaps matching TRBD1 (5 bases). Germline-derived CDR1 and CDR2 are DFQATT and SNEGSKA (reference sequence). This CDR3 has 13 residues. Trimming left V 0 bases short and J 5 bases short, with 10 bases between. The CDR3 DNA reads TGCAGTGCTAGAGAAGGGGATGGGACTGAAGCTTTCTTT. Translating gives CSAREGDGTEAFF.